The present T cell receptor (beta chain) was sequenced within a study of T cells in Graves' hyperthyroidism and ophthalmopathy. Study context: Peripheral blood was secured at the point of initial diagnosis, before any treatment. General study findings and limits: Stable hyperthyroidism was separated from ophthalmopathy by a model based on 13 V-J features. Most clonotypes that expanded in the thyroid above 0.001 also showed up in blood.

Amplified regions were TCR beta CDR3 sequences from RNA transcripts. First-round RT-PCR targeting the TCR CDR3 was performed with the HTBI primer set. Using its own MiXCR run on the multiplex PCR reads, TCRdb lists one record per CDR3 protein. Among approximately 400,000 distinct CDR3 sequences listed, around 20% were seen once. Germline V gene data show CDR1 as MNHEY and CDR2 as SMNVEV (reference sequence). V gave up 6 bases and J gave up 5 bases; unmatched junction bases: 8. The CDR3 extends over 14 amino acids. Each diagnosis was grounded in clinical symptoms, serum thyroxine and TRAb, thyroid ultrasound, and orbital computed tomography. This clonotype was seen only a few times. No antigen is known for it.

The sequenced sample consisted of blood. The TCR was taken from a man younger than 30 with Graves' ophthalmopathy. The chain uses TRBV27 and TRBJ2-5; 8 bases line up with TRBD1. CDR3: CASSPDRDWETQYF. The CDR3 DNA is TGTGCCAGCAGCCCGGACAGGGACTGGGAGACCCAGTACTTC.